This entry features one T cell receptor beta chain sequence. Its specificity is unknown. The sample is drawn from a study of T cell responses to AZD1222 COVID-19 vaccine. Here immunoSEQ multiplex PCR was the method, and the copy in TCRdb shows in-frame clones only, minus some. The data show 100,000 or so clones, with around nine tenths seen just once and less than 15% held by the top ten. The CDR3 spans 13 residues. CDR1 LNHDA and CDR2 SQIVND come from the germline V gene (reference sequence). V shed 6 bases and J shed 3 bases, with 11 bases lying between them. The study, taken as a whole, reports: Possibly, clonal diversity was underestimated; donors were largely white British and included more females. Reportedly, nearly half of unique spike TCRs recognized epitopes outside B.1.351/B.1.1.7 mutations. Samples come after the peak T cell response, not at day 14.

Sequences were derived from peripheral blood, sampled on day 0 of AZD1222 vaccination. This TCR derives from an adult in good health. This rearrangement joins TRBV19 to TRBJ1-1, with D unresolved. The CDR3 sequence is CASSAEFDTEAFF. CDR3 nucleotides: TGTGCCAGTAGCGCAGAATTCGACACTGAAGCTTTCTTT.